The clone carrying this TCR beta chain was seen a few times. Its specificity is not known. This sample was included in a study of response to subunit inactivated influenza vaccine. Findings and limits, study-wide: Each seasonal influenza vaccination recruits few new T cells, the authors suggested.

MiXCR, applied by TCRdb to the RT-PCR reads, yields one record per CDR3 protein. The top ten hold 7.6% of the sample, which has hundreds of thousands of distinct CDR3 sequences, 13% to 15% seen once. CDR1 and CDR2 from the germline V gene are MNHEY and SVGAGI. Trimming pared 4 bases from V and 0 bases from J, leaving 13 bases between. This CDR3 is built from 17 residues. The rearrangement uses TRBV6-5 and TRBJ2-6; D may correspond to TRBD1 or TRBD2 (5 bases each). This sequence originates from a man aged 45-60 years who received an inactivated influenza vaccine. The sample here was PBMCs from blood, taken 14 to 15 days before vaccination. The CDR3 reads CASSLGTVVSGANVLTF. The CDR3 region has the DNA TGTGCCAGCAGTTTAGGGACCGTCGTCTCTGGGGCCAACGTCCTGACTTTC.